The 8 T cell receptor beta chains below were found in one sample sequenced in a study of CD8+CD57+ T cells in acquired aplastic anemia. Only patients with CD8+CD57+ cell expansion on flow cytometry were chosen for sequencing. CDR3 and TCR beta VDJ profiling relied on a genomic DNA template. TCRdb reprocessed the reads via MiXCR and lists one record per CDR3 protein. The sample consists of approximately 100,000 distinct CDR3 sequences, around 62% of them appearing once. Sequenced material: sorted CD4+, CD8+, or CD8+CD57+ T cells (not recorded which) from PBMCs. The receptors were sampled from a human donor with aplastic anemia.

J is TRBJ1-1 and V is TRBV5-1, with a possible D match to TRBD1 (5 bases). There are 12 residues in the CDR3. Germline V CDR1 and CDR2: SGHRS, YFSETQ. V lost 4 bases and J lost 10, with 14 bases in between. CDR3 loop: CASSPGGGTAFF. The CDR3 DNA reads TGCGCCAGCAGCCCCGGTGGGGGAACAGCTTTCTTT.

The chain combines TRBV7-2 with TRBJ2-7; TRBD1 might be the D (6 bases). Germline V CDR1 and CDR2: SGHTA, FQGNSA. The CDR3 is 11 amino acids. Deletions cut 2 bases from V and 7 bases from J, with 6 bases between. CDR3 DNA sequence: TGTGCCAGCAGCTTACAGGGGGAGCAGTACTTC. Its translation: CASSLQGEQYF.

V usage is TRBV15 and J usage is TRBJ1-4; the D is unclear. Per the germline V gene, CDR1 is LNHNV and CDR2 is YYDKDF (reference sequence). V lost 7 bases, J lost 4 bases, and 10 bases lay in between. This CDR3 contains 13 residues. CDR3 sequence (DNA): TGTGCCACCAAGTACCCTTTTAATGAAAAACTGTTTTTT. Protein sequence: CATKYPFNEKLFF.

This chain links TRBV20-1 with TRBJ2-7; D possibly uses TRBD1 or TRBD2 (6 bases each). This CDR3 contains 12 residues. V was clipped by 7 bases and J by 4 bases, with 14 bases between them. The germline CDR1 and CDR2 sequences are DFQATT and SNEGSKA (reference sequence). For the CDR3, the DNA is TGCAGTGTAGGAGGGGGGAAATACGAGCAGTACTTC. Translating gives CSVGGGKYEQYF.

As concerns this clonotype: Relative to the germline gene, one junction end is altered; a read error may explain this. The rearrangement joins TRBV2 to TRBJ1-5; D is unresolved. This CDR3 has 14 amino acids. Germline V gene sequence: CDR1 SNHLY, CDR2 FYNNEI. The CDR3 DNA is TGTGCCAGCAGTGGTCTTTATAGCAATCAGCCCCAGAATTTT. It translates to CASSGLYSNQPQNF.

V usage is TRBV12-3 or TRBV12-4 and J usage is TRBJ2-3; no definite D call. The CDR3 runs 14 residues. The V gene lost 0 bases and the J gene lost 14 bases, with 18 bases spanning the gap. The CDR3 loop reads CASSLALFDQSPYF. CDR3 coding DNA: TGTGCCAGCAGTTTAGCTCTATTCGACCAAAGTCCGTATTTT.

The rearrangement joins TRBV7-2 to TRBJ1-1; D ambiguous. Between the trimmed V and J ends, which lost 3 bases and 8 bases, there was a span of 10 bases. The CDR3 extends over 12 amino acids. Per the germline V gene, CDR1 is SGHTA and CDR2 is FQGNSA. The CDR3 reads CASSLRIAEAFF. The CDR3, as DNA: TGTGCCAGCAGCTTGAGGATTGCCGAAGCTTTCTTT.

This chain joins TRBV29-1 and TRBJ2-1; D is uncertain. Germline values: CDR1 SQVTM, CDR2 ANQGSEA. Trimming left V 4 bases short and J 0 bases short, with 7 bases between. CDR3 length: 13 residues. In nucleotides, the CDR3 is TGCAGCGTTGTTCTGAACTCCTACAATGAGCAGTTCTTC. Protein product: CSVVLNSYNEQFF.